The present TCR beta chain was sequenced within a study of cytomegalovirus exposure and HLA in healthy donors. Study-wide findings and caveats: TCR beta chains numbering about 160 were designated cytomegalovirus-associated. Presence/absence analyses assumed roughly uniform sequencing depth across donors, which may not hold.

Healthy individuals who donated bone marrow served as the donors. A remark on this clone: Its antigen remains unidentified.

Primers included in the PCR were 60 Vbeta and 13 Jbeta primers. TCRdb keeps only in-frame clones here, not all; method: immunoSEQ multiplex PCR. This sample yields 100,000 or so clones, of which 63% are seen a single time; approximately 4.3% belongs to the top ten. V was pared by 5 bases and J by 0 bases, with 8 bases between. The CDR3 length is 14 residues. The germline V gene has CDR1 SEHNR and CDR2 FQNEAQ (reference sequence). The chain recombines TRBV7-9 with TRBJ1-5; D gene unclear. This clonotype originated in a human donor in good health. Source material: PBMCs. CDR3 coding DNA: TGTGCCAGCAGCCCGGGTTATAGCAATCAGCCCCAGCATTTT. This encodes CASSPGYSNQPQHF.